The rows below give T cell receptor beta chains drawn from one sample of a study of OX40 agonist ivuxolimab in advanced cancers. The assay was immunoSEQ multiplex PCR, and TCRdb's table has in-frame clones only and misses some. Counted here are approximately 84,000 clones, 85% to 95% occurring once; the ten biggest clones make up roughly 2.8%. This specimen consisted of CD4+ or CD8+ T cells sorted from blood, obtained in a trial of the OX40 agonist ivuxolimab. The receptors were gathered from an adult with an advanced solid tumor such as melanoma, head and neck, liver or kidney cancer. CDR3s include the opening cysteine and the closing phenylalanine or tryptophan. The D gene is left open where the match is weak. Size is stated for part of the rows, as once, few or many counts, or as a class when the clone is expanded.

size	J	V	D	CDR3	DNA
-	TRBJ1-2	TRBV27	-	CASSLVGGNYGYTF	TGTGCCAGCAGTTTGGTCGGGGGTAACTATGGCTACACCTTC
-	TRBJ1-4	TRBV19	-	CATSLGRKLFF	TGTGCCACTAGTCTTGGGCGAAAACTGTTTTTT
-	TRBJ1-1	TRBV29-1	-	CSVAVGQNTEAFF	TGCAGCGTCGCTGTGGGCCAGAACACTGAAGCTTTCTTT
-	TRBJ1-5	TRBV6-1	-	CASSEEADSNQPQHF	TGTGCCAGCAGTGAAGAGGCGGATAGCAATCAGCCCCAGCATTTT
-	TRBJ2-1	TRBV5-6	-	CASSLGGHEQFF	TGTGCCAGCAGCTTGGGGGGCCATGAGCAGTTCTTC
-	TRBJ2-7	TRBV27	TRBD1	CASSRRDRANEQYF	TGTGCCAGCAGTCGCCGGGACAGGGCCAACGAGCAGTACTTC
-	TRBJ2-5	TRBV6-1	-	CASSPLRQERETQYF	TGTGCCAGCAGCCCCTTGCGGCAGGAGAGGGAGACCCAGTACTTC
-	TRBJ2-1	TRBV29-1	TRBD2	CSVAGTSGYPYNEQFF	TGCAGCGTTGCGGGGACTAGCGGGTACCCCTACAATGAGCAGTTCTTC
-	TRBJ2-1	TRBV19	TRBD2	CASSIGTRGGNEQFF	TGTGCCAGTAGTATAGGGACTAGAGGCGGCAATGAGCAGTTCTTC
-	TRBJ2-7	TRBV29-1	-	CSVEDQGETYEQYF	TGCAGCGTTGAAGATCAAGGGGAAACCTACGAGCAGTACTTC
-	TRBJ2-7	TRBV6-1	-	CASSEWVSVYEQYF	TGTGCCAGCAGTGAATGGGTATCGGTCTACGAGCAGTACTTC
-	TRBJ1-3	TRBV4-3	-	CASSPWGDFSGNTIYF	TGCGCCAGCAGCCCCTGGGGGGACTTCTCTGGAAACACCATATATTTT
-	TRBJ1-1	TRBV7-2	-	CASSLLGRGVAFF	TGTGCCAGCAGCTTATTGGGCAGAGGGGTAGCTTTCTTT
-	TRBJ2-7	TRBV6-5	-	CASLDKHEQYF	TGTGCCAGCCTAGACAAACACGAGCAGTACTTC
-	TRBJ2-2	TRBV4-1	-	CASSQVLVGGSRELFF	TGCGCCAGCAGCCAAGTGTTGGTAGGGGGGTCCCGGGAGCTGTTTTTT
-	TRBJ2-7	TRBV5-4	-	CASSLPAVSYEQYF	TGTGCCAGCAGCCTTCCGGCAGTCTCCTACGAGCAGTACTTC
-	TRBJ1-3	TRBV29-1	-	CSVEVVGVRNTIYF	TGCAGCGTTGAAGTGGTGGGGGTTCGAAACACCATATATTTT
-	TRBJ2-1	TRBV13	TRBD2	CASSSQREGGSEQFF	TGTGCCAGCAGCTCACAGCGGGAGGGAGGGAGTGAGCAGTTCTTC
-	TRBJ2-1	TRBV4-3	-	CASSQDSPNEQFF	TGCGCCAGCAGCCAAGATTCTCCGAATGAGCAGTTCTTC
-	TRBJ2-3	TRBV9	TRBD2	CASSDSGGEADTQYF	TGTGCCAGCAGCGATAGCGGGGGGGAGGCAGATACGCAGTATTTT
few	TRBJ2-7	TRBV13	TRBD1	CASSPGGYEQYF	TGTGCCAGCAGCCCAGGGGGCTACGAGCAGTACTTC
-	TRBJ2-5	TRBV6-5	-	CASSLTGGGQETQYF	TGTGCCAGCAGCCTTACCGGAGGGGGGCAAGAGACCCAGTACTTC
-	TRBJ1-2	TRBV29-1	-	CSDRQNYGYTF	TGCAGCGACCGCCAAAACTATGGCTACACCTTC
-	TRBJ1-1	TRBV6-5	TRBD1	CASSPGGNTEAFF	TGTGCCAGCAGCCCAGGGGGGAACACTGAAGCTTTCTTT
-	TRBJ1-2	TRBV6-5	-	CASSALESDGYTF	TGTGCCAGCAGTGCGCTTGAGAGTGATGGCTACACCTTC
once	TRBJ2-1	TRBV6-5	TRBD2	CASSYWGGSGSNEQFF	TGTGCCAGCAGTTACTGGGGCGGGAGTGGTTCGAATGAGCAGTTCTTC
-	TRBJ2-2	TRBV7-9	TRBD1	CASSLRGTGLEGELFF	TGTGCCAGCAGCTTGAGGGGGACAGGTCTGGAAGGGGAGCTGTTTTTT
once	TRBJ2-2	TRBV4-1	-	CASSPLGTGELFF	TGCGCCAGCAGCCCCTTGGGCACCGGGGAGCTGTTTTTT
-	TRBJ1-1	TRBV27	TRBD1	CATEPPDRGVRENTEAFF	TGTGCCACCGAACCACCAGACAGGGGTGTGAGGGAGAACACTGAAGCTTTCTTT
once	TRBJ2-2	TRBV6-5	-	CASSYSTRAGELFF	TGTGCCAGCAGTTACTCTACTAGGGCGGGGGAGCTGTTTTTT
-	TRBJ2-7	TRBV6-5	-	CASSSNPTPREQYF	TGTGCCAGCAGTTCGAACCCGACTCCCAGGGAGCAGTACTTC
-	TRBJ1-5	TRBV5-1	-	CASRRGLNQPQHF	TGCGCCAGCCGCAGGGGTCTTAATCAGCCCCAGCATTTT